This TCR beta chain stems from a study of Graves' ophthalmopathy and Graves' hyperthyroidism. Eligible hyperthyroidism cases comprised new diagnoses of under 2 months' duration in individuals aged 18 to 65. Patients were left out if they had other autoimmune diseases, uncontrolled infections, pregnancy or lactation. The study amplified TCR beta CDR3 regions using RNA transcripts. RT-PCR with HTBI primers came first, then second-round multiplex PCR. In TCRdb, the multiplex PCR reads were re-called with MiXCR into one record per CDR3 protein. The sample consists of approximately 410,000 distinct CDR3 sequences, less than 20% of them appearing once. V shed 5 bases, J shed 3 bases, and the junction held 12 bases outside the gene matches. Germline V CDR1 and CDR2: SGHAT, FQNNGV. The CDR3 length is 17 residues.

V is TRBV11-2 and J is TRBJ2-2; 7 bases fit TRBD1. Sequenced material: peripheral blood. This TCR was sampled from a woman under 30 with stable Graves' hyperthyroidism. This CDR3 is CASSISGTATYTGELFF. The CDR3, as DNA: TGTGCCAGCAGCATATCCGGGACAGCAACCTACACCGGGGAGCTGTTTTTT. The full variable domain, rest sourced from reference TRBV11-2 and TRBJ2-2, is EAGVAQSPRYKIIEKRQSVAFWCNPISGHATLYWYQQILGQGPKLLIQFQNNGVVDDSQLPKDRFSAERLKGVDSTLKIQPAKLEDSAVYLCASSISGTATYTGELFFGEGSRLTVL.